The 25 T cell receptor beta chains below all came from one sample that was sequenced in a study of blood T cell repertoires in COVID-19. The table came from immunoSEQ multiplex PCR; TCRdb's copy has only in-frame clones and leaves some out. Counted here are about 160,000 clones, about 86% occurring once; the ten biggest clones make up 10%. Sample: peripheral blood. These receptors originate from a woman in her 70s with COVID-19, enrolled during active disease.

This clone appeared a single time. The rearrangement joins TRBV19 to TRBJ2-7, with unresolved D. Looked up from germline, CDR1 is LNHDA and CDR2 is SQIVND (reference sequence). The CDR3 is 16 amino acids. Trimming cost V 6 bases and J 4 bases, with 22 bases left between them. The chain's CDR3 is CASSPIRGTTGYEQYF. The DNA for the CDR3 is TGTGCCAGTAGCCCGATACGTGGAACTACCGGGTACGAGCAGTACTTC.

CDR3 coding DNA: TGCGCCAGCAGTGAGTCGATCATGGGGGGGCCGGAGACCCAGTACTTC. Protein sequence: CASSESIMGGPETQYF. The chain joins TRBV10-2 to TRBJ2-5; TRBD2 is a possible D gene (7 bases). Germline V gives CDR1 WSHSY, CDR2 SAAADI. The CDR3 extends over 16 amino acids. Trimming stripped 0 bases from V and 5 bases from J, with 16 bases between.

V and J are TRBV5-1 and TRBJ2-3, with 10 bases that match TRBD2. Germline trimming cut 0 bases from V and 3 bases from J; bases unmatched to any gene: 1. Germline CDR1 reads SGHRS; CDR2 reads YFSETQ. The CDR3 has 15 amino acids. This CDR3 is CASSLVGLATDTQYF. The CDR3 DNA follows: TGCGCCAGCAGCTTGGTGGGACTAGCGACAGATACGCAGTATTTT.

The chain employs TRBV7-2 and TRBJ1-3; 7 bases fit TRBD1. Germline V gives CDR1 SGHTA, CDR2 FQGNSA. V lost 5 bases and J lost 3; bases outside the gene matches: 7. CDR3 length: 15 amino acids. CDR3 region: CASSQSTGFGNTIYF. The DNA for the CDR3 is TGTGCCAGCAGCCAATCGACAGGGTTTGGAAACACCATATATTTT.

This clone came up once. The chain has TRBV10-3 and TRBJ2-2, with D maybe TRBD1 (5 bases). Germline V gene lookup returns CDR1 ENHRY and CDR2 SYGVKD. The CDR3 extends over 14 amino acids. The ends were cut back, 6 bases at V and 6 bases at J, with 14 bases in the middle. CDR3 sequence: CAIRPDQGAGELFF. The CDR3 nucleotides are TGTGCCATCAGACCGGACCAGGGTGCCGGGGAGCTGTTTTTT.

V gene TRBV7-2 combines with J gene TRBJ1-5; the D gene is possibly TRBD1 (5 bases). Per the germline V gene, CDR1 is SGHTA and CDR2 is FQGNSA. Deletions cut 4 bases from V and 6 bases from J, with 13 bases between. The CDR3 sequence is 14 residues long. The CDR3 is CASSWGLSSQPQHF. In nucleotides, the CDR3 is TGTGCCAGCAGCTGGGGACTGTCAAGTCAGCCCCAGCATTTT.

This rearrangement joins TRBV7-9 to TRBJ2-3; D remains ambiguous. This CDR3 contains 14 residues. The ends were cut back, 3 bases at V and 1 base at J, with 8 bases in the middle. Germline lookup yields CDR1 SEHNR and CDR2 FQNEAQ (reference sequence). CDR3 nucleotides: TGTGCCAGCAGCTTCGACAAACGCACAGATACGCAGTATTTT. Translated: CASSFDKRTDTQYF.

The chain uses TRBV28 and TRBJ1-3, with a tentative D call TRBD1 (5 bases). The CDR3 spans 16 residues. Trimming cost V 3 bases and J 2 bases, with 14 bases left between them. Germline values: CDR1 MDHEN, CDR2 SYDVKM. CDR3 DNA: TGTGCCAGCAGTTTGATCAGGGCTCAACCTGGAAACACCATATATTTT. Translation: CASSLIRAQPGNTIYF.

The chain uses TRBV18 and TRBJ2-1; D not resolved. Trimming pared 3 bases from V and 0 bases from J, leaving 9 bases between. CDR1 and CDR2 (germline): KGHSH, LQKENI. This CDR3 has 15 residues. The CDR3 region has the DNA TGTGCCAGCTCACCCAGCGTGAGCTCCTACAATGAGCAGTTCTTC. Amino acid sequence: CASSPSVSSYNEQFF.

The rearrangement links TRBV11-1 to TRBJ2-4, with TRBD2 as a possible D gene (5 bases). The germline gives CDR1 SGHAT, CDR2 FQDESV (reference sequence). The CDR3 runs 15 residues. Trimming took off 4 bases at V and 5 bases at J, with 15 bases between the two ends. CDR3 DNA: TGTGCCAGCAGCTCTAGCCCGGGGAAGCAAAACATTCAGTACTTC. Amino acid sequence: CASSSSPGKQNIQYF.

V is TRBV18 and J is TRBJ2-7; 9 nucleotides line up with TRBD1. CDR1 is KGHSH and CDR2 is LQKENI in the germline V gene. The ends lost 5 bases at V and 0 bases at J; junction bases unmatched: 11. The CDR3 consists of 17 residues. This CDR3 is CASSERPGTGFSYEQYF. The CDR3 DNA sequence: TGTGCCAGCTCAGAAAGACCCGGGACAGGGTTCTCCTACGAGCAGTACTTC.

This chain uses TRBV28 with TRBJ1-5; a possible D gene is TRBD1 (6 bases). Trimming cost V 8 bases and J 7 bases, with 18 bases left between them. The CDR3 runs 14 residues. CDR1 is MDHEN, CDR2 SYDVKM, per germline. CDR3 bases: TGTGCCAGCTGTATACAGGGAAAACTACAGCCCCAGCATTTT. It yields the protein CASCIQGKLQPQHF.

This rearrangement joins TRBV25-1 to TRBJ2-5; 10 nucleotides agree with TRBD2. The CDR3 covers 15 residues. The germline gives CDR1 MGHDK, CDR2 SYGVNS. Trimming at V came to 6 bases and at J to 3 bases, leaving 7 bases not matched to a gene. As DNA, the CDR3 is TGTGCCAGCAGAATTAGCGGGGGGTTAAAAGAGACCCAGTACTTC. Its protein is CASRISGGLKETQYF.

The chain links TRBV28 to TRBJ2-7; the D gene is possibly TRBD2 (5 bases). Germline-derived CDR1 and CDR2 are MDHEN and SYDVKM. The CDR3 contains 16 residues. V was cut by 1 base and J by 1 base, with 14 bases left in between. As DNA, the CDR3 is TGTGCCAGCAGTTTATTTATCGGGATCAAGTCCTACGAGCAGTACTTC. This translates into CASSLFIGIKSYEQYF. The full variable domain, in which reference TRBV28 and TRBJ2-7 provide the parts outside the CDR3, is DVKVTQSSRYLVKRTGEKVFLECVQDMDHENMFWYRQDPGLGLRLIYFSYDVKMKEKGDIPEGYSVSREKKERFSLILESASTNQTSMYLCASSLFIGIKSYEQYFGPGTRLTVT.

The V gene is TRBV5-1, the J gene TRBJ1-4; D not certain. Germline CDR1 and CDR2: SGHRS and YFSETQ. Trimming stripped 4 bases from V and 4 bases from J, with 8 bases between. CDR3 length: 13 residues. The CDR3, as DNA: TGCGCCAGCAGCCGCGATCGTAATGAAAAACTGTTTTTT. Translating it yields CASSRDRNEKLFF.

The chain employs TRBV12-3 or TRBV12-4 and TRBJ2-2, with D possibly matching TRBD2 (6 bases). The CDR3 extends over 13 amino acids. The ends were cut back, 6 bases at V and 5 bases at J, with 10 bases in the middle. CDR3 residues: CASRFGGTGELFF. For the CDR3, the DNA is TGTGCCAGCAGGTTCGGGGGAACCGGGGAGCTGTTTTTT.

The gene calls are TRBV19 and TRBJ2-2; TRBD1 matches 7 bases. The CDR3 contains 13 residues. Germline CDR1 and CDR2: LNHDA and SQIVND (reference sequence). J lost 1 base, V lost 8 bases, and 1 base had no gene match. CDR3 residues: CASGTVNTGELFF. In DNA form, the CDR3 reads TGTGCCAGTGGGACAGTGAACACCGGGGAGCTGTTTTTT.

The chain uses TRBV7-7 and TRBJ2-3; 7 positions agree with TRBD1. Germline V CDR1 and CDR2: SSHAT, FNYEAQ (reference sequence). This CDR3 is built from 13 residues. Unmatched junction bases numbered 2, after V lost 3 bases and J lost 5 bases. The CDR3 loop reads CASSFGDRDTQYF. The CDR3 DNA is TGTGCCAGCAGCTTTGGGGACAGAGATACGCAGTATTTT.

The chain links TRBV18 to TRBJ1-3, with 8 nucleotides matching TRBD1. The V segment lost 2 bases and the J segment 0 bases; nucleotides outside the gene matches: 9. Germline lookup yields CDR1 KGHSH and CDR2 LQKENI. The CDR3 spans 18 residues. In DNA form, the CDR3 reads TGTGCCAGCTCACCAAGCCCCCGACAGGGGAGCTCTGGAAACACCATATATTTT. This translates into CASSPSPRQGSSGNTIYF.

The genes are TRBV30 and TRBJ2-7; TRBD1 matches at 11 bases. Germline values: CDR1 GTSNPN, CDR2 SVGIG (reference sequence). The CDR3 is 15 amino acids. V lost 2 bases, J lost 6 bases, and 9 bases stayed unmatched. Here the CDR3 DNA reads TGTGCCTGGAGTACCTCCGGGACAGGGGGGGTCGAGCAGTACTTC. It yields the protein CAWSTSGTGGVEQYF.

In its sample, this clone was seen once. CDR3 sequence: CASSVGLAGGTDTQYF. CDR3 DNA: TGTGCCAGCAGTGTAGGACTAGCGGGGGGGACAGATACGCAGTATTTT. The rearrangement joins TRBV6-1 to TRBJ2-3; 15 bases are shared with TRBD2. CDR1 is MNHNS and CDR2 is SASEGT in the germline V gene. With V trimmed by 4 bases and J by 3 bases, 2 bases remained unmatched. The CDR3 extends over 16 amino acids.

J is TRBJ2-7 and V is TRBV6-1; perhaps TRBD2 as D (6 bases). Trimming left V 1 base short and J 4 bases short, with 23 bases between. The CDR3 covers 18 residues. CDR1 and CDR2 (germline): MNHNS, SASEGT. The DNA for the CDR3 is TGTGCCAGCAGTGAAGGTCTAGCGTCCCCCCGTTGGGGGTACGAGCAGTACTTC. Its protein product is CASSEGLASPRWGYEQYF.

This clone was seen a few times. CDR3 DNA: TGTGCCAGTAGGACCTACAGGTTTGGCTACACCTTC. This codes for CASRTYRFGYTF. This chain uses TRBV19 with TRBJ1-2; perhaps TRBD1 as D (5 bases). CDR1 LNHDA and CDR2 SQIVND come from the germline V gene (reference sequence). This CDR3 has 12 amino acids. Trimming took off 6 bases at V and 7 bases at J, with 12 bases between the two ends.

The rearrangement uses TRBV30 and TRBJ1-6; TRBD1 is a possible D gene (6 bases). Trimming took 0 bases from V and 9 from J, leaving 18 bases between them. The germline gives CDR1 GTSNPN, CDR2 SVGIG (reference sequence). The CDR3 runs to 16 residues. The CDR3 here is CAWSVLTGTLGSPLHF. DNA of the CDR3: TGTGCCTGGAGTGTACTTACAGGGACCTTGGGTTCACCCCTCCACTTT.

The chain carries TRBV9 and TRBJ2-5; 8 bases are shared with TRBD2. Germline CDR1 and CDR2: SGDLS and YYNGEE. This CDR3 has 16 residues. V lost 0 bases to trimming and J lost 4 bases; unmatched junction nucleotides: 8. The DNA for the CDR3 is TGTGCCAGCAGCGTAGCCAGCGGGGGCTGGGGAGAGACCCAGTACTTC. Protein sequence: CASSVASGGWGETQYF. Full variable domain (missing parts from reference TRBV9 and TRBJ2-5): DSGVTQTPKHLITATGQRVTLRCSPRSGDLSVYWYQQSLDQGLQFLIQYYNGEERAKGNILERFSAQQFPDLHSELNLSSLELGDSALYFCASSVASGGWGETQYFGPGTRLLVL.